These 7 T cell receptor beta chains came from one sample sequenced in a study of T-cell reconstitution after alpha-beta-depleted transplantation in children. A library of TCRbeta sequences, prepared with unique molecular identifiers, was generated. TCRdb reprocessed the PCR reads via MiXCR and lists one record per CDR3 protein. This sample has about 610,000 distinct CDR3 sequences, with about 11% found just once. Sequenced here: PBMCs from the stem cell graft donor, sampled from the stem cell graft. Receptors were obtained from a human donor who donated a stem cell graft to a child with acute myeloid leukemia.

The V and J genes are TRBV6-5 and TRBJ2-2, with 8 bases identical to TRBD2. V was clipped by 7 bases and J by 5 bases; unmatched bases: 9. This CDR3 has 15 amino acids. In germline, CDR1 is MNHEY, CDR2 SVGAGI. This chain's CDR3 is CASTPGGGRTGELFF. The DNA for the CDR3 is TGTGCCAGCACCCCCGGGGGGGGTCGGACCGGGGAGCTGTTTTTT.

There are many counts of this clonotype. The CDR3 DNA follows: TGCAGTGCTGACTACGCCCTAGCGGGAGGGCCCGGGGAGCTGTTTTTT. Its translation: CSADYALAGGPGELFF. The V gene is TRBV20-1, the J gene TRBJ2-2; TRBD2 matches 12 bases. Losses at the gene ends were 5 bases for V and 6 bases for J; bases not matched to a gene: 10. The CDR3 runs to 16 residues. Germline V gene data show CDR1 as DFQATT and CDR2 as SNEGSKA (reference sequence).

This clonotype was seen once. The chain couples TRBV12-3 or TRBV12-4 to TRBJ1-5; perhaps TRBD1 as D (5 bases). CDR3 length: 14 amino acids. CDR3 amino acids: CWGWPAYSNQPQHF. The CDR3 nucleotides read TGTTGGGGGTGGCCGGCATATAGCAATCAGCCCCAGCATTTT.

This clonotype has a count of ten or more. The rearrangement joins TRBV18 to TRBJ2-2; TRBD1 might be the D (6 bases). Germline values: CDR1 KGHSH, CDR2 LQKENI. Deletions cut 1 base from V and 2 bases from J, with 14 bases between. CDR3 length equals 17 residues. The CDR3 coding sequence is TGTGCCAGCTCACCACTTTCCAGGGGATCCAACACCGGGGAGCTGTTTTTT. Protein product: CASSPLSRGSNTGELFF.

At least ten counts were recorded for this clonotype. The genes are TRBV6-5 and TRBJ1-1; D gene unclear. Per the germline V gene, CDR1 is MNHEY and CDR2 is SVGAGI. Trimming pared 8 bases from V and 0 bases from J, leaving 10 bases between. The length of the CDR3 is 13 residues. The CDR3 bases are TGTGCCAGCCTCTCAGGTCTGAACACTGAAGCTTTCTTT. Amino acids: CASLSGLNTEAFF.

This clonotype has just a few counts. This CDR3 is CATSRDVMNTEAFF. The CDR3 nucleotides are TGTGCCACCAGCAGAGACGTCATGAACACTGAAGCTTTCTTT. The chain uses TRBV15 and TRBJ1-1; D not resolved. The CDR3 has 14 amino acids. Trimming removed 0 bases from V and 0 bases from J, with 5 bases in between. From germline, CDR1 is LNHNV and CDR2 YYDKDF (reference sequence).

This clonotype showed up many times. The chain combines TRBV7-9 with TRBJ2-2, with D perhaps TRBD1 (6 bases). Germline assignment: CDR1 SEHNR and CDR2 FQNEAQ (reference sequence). V was pared by 5 bases and J by 4 bases, with 14 bases between. The CDR3 length is 15 residues. The CDR3: CASSPIAGATGELFF. Written as DNA, the CDR3 is TGTGCCAGCAGCCCCATTGCAGGGGCCACCGGGGAGCTGTTTTTT.